This T cell receptor (beta chain) was recorded in a study of blood T cell repertoires in COVID-19 (dated by TCRdb to 2018 to 2020). Study-wide context: The collaborator samples originated in the United States, Italy and Spain and spanned the acute and convalescent phases of COVID-19. Deeply sampled blood TCRbeta repertoires from subjects exposed to, actively infected with, or recovered from COVID-19 were included in the dataset. HLA class I and class II types, where available, came from metadata supplied by the sample provider rather than from assay-based typing. The samples were drawn from two sources: the first 160 participants of the ongoing ImmuneRACE study, and fewer than 1,500 subjects contributed by 6 global collaborators. A freely available public database, intended as a resource for researchers studying the immune response to SARS-CoV-2, is where the repertoires were released. The prospective study material was composed of cDNA or gDNA derived from T cells, B-cell-depleted T cells, or PBMCs. Nearly every sample came with metadata listing a de-identified subject ID, COVID-19 status, age in years and sex. Beyond this particular receptor, the publication reports: How much clinical and demographic metadata was included differed by source and by participant, and the metadata was provided uncurated.

TCRbeta CDR3 regions were amplified from genomic DNA by means of the immunoSEQ Assay, a bias-controlled multiplex PCR. In the paper's pipeline: The number of nucleated cells in each sample was estimated from the amplification of reference gene primers within the assay. To quantify the absolute abundance of each unique TCRbeta CDR3 rearrangement, sequence reads were collapsed and filtered. For each sample, productive Simpson clonality was calculated by taking the square root of Simpson's diversity index across productive rearrangements. In its TCRdb copy, this immuneACCESS table keeps in-frame sequences only and misses some clones. Where compared with another copy, unresolved V genes explain less than half of these, and the others have no known cause. V and J calls and clone size are those listed in that table; D and trimming were worked out from the DNA. A total of approximately 90,000 clones appear in this sample, around 79% of them only once. In total, the top ten clones hold about 24% of the sample.

The collaborating institutions used their own protocols to collect whole blood in K2EDTA tubes. Collaborator samples were shipped for TCRbeta analysis as frozen whole blood, isolated PBMCs, or DNA extracted from either sample type. This clone has a handful of counts. Its antigen remains undetermined. No much larger clone is present one base from it, and per-base qualities are unavailable. At the junction V is shortened by 0 bases and J by 5 bases; bases outside the gene matches: 10. CDR1 SGDLS and CDR2 YYNGEE were looked up in the germline V gene. From the cysteine up to the phenylalanine, the CDR3 has a length of 16 residues. CDR3 DNA is the only sequence kept; it has 48 bases, read in frame from the first base.

The sequence was obtained from a human donor in a cohort sampled during active COVID-19. The sequence is built from TRBV9 and TRBJ2-5; a stretch of 7 junction bases matches TRBD2. Sequences were obtained from peripheral blood. Here is the DNA: TGTGCCAGCAGCGTAGTAGCGGGCGGGGCCGGCGAGACCCAGTACTTC. Its amino acids are CASSVVAGGAGETQYF.